This TCR beta chain was captured in a study of blood T cell repertoires in COVID-19. Unmatched junction bases numbered 3, after V lost 2 bases and J lost 9 bases. Germline V gene lookup returns CDR1 ENHRY and CDR2 SYGVKD. This CDR3 is 13 amino acids long. The method was immunoSEQ multiplex PCR; TCRdb's version includes in-frame clones alone and lacks a portion of them. The sample carries about 41,000 clones, 88% recorded once. The V gene is TRBV10-3, the J gene TRBJ2-2; 7 bases map to TRBD2. This receptor was taken from a human donor in a cohort sampled during active COVID-19. Sequenced material: peripheral blood. DNA for the CDR3: TGTGCCATCAGTGAGACTAGCGACCGGGAGCTGTTTTTT. It codes for CAISETSDRELFF.